This T cell receptor (beta chain) was sequenced in a study of T cells in women clearing cervical HPV infection. Prevalent HPV16 infections were excluded; only incident single HPV16 infections included. As concerns this clone: The sequence runs out 3 residues before the end of the CDR3; the remainder is reconstructed from the germline J gene.

Germline V lookup: CDR1 SGHVS, CDR2 FNYEAQ. The CDR3 runs to 18 residues. With V trimmed by 5 bases and J by 7 bases, 15 bases remained unmatched. TCRdb's table, derived via immunoSEQ multiplex PCR, lists solely in-frame clones and lacks some. Its table records around 35,000 clones. The sample was blood buffy coat. J is TRBJ1-6 and V is TRBV7-6, with TRBD1 matching over 9 bases. The sequence was collected from a woman aged 18-70 years with a cervical HPV16 infection that either progressed to CIN3+ or cleared (not recorded which). Partial CDR3 DNA: TGTGCCAGCAGCCGGGCCCGCGGGACAGGGTTTGGAAATTCACCC. It specifies CASSRARGTGFGNSP. The full CDR3 protein reads CASSRARGTGFGNSPLHF.